The clone carrying this T cell receptor beta chain has a handful of counts. Its antigen remains unidentified. 13 Jbeta primers and 60 Vbeta primers were used for the PCR. Produced via immunoSEQ multiplex PCR; TCRdb's table is partial and in-frame only. The table records about 200,000 clones, about four fifths of them present only once. These data originate in a study of cytomegalovirus exposure and HLA in healthy donors. The V gene's germline CDR1 is SGHDT and CDR2 YYEEEE. V was clipped by 2 bases and J by 2 bases; unmatched bases: 5. The length of the CDR3 is 15 residues. Study-level results: Excluded: some indistinguishable V segments such as TRBV6-2 and TRBV6-3.

The chain is built from TRBV5-6 and TRBJ2-7, with 9 bases lining up with TRBD2. Specimen: PBMCs. The receptor was isolated from a young woman in good health and CMV-seronegative. The CDR3 nucleotides read TGTGCCAGCAGCTTTGGAGCGGGAGGTACCTACGAGCAGTACGTC. It yields the protein CASSFGAGGTYEQYV.